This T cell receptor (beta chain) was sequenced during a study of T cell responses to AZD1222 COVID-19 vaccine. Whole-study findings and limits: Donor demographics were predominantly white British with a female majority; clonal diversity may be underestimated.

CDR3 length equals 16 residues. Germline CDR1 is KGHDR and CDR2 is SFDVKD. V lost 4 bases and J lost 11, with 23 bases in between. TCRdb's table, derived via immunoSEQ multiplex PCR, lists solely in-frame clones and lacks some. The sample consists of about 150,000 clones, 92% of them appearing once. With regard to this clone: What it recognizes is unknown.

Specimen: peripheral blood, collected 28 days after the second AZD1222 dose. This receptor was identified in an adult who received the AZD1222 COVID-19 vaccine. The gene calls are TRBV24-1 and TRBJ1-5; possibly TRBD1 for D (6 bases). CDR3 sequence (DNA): TGTGCCACCAGTGACAGTCGGTTTCGGGGAGCAGGGGCCCAGCATTTT. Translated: CATSDSRFRGAGAQHF.